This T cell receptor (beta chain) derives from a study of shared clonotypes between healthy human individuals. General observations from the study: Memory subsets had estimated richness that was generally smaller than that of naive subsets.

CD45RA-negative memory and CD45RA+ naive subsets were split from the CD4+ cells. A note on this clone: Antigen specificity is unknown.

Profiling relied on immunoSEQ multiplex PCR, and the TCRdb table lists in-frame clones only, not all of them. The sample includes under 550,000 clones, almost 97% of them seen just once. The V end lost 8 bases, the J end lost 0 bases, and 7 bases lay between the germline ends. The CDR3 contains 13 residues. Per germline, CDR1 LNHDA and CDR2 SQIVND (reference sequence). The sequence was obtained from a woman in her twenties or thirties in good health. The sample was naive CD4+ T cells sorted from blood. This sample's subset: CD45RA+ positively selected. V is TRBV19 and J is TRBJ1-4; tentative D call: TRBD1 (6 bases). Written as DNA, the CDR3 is TGTGCCAGTCAGGGGACAACTAATGAAAAACTGTTTTTT. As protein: CASQGTTNEKLFF.